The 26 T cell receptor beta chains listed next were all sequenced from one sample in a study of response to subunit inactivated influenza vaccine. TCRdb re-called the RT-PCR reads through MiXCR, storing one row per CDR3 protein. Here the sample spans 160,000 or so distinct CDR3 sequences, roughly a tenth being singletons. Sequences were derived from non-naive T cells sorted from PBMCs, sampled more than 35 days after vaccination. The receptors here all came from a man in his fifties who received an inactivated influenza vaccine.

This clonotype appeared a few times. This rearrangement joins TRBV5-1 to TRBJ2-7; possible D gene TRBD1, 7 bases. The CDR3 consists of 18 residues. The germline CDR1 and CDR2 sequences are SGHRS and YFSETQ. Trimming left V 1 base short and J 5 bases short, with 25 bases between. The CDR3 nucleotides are TGCGCCAGCAGCTTGATCGGCGGCAGGGGGGCGAGTTTGGACGAGCAGTACTTC. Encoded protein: CASSLIGGRGASLDEQYF.

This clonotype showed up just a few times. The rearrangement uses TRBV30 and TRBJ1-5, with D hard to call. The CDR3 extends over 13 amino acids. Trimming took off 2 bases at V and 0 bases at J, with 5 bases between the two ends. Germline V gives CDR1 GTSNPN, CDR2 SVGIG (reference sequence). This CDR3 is CAWSRNSNQPQHF. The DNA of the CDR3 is TGTGCCTGGAGTAGGAATAGCAATCAGCCCCAGCATTTT.

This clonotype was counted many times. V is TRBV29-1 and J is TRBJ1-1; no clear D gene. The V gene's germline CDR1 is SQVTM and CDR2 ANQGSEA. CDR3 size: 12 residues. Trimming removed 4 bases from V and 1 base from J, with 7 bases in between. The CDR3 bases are TGCAGCGTTGGGAAGAGGAACACTGAAGCTTTCTTT. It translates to CSVGKRNTEAFF.

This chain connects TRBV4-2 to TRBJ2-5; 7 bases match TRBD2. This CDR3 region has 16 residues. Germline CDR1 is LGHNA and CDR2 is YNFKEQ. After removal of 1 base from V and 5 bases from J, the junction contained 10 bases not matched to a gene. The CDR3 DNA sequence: TGTGCCAGCAGCCAAGTCGAAGCGTGGGGGGGGGAGACCCAGTACTTC. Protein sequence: CASSQVEAWGGETQYF.

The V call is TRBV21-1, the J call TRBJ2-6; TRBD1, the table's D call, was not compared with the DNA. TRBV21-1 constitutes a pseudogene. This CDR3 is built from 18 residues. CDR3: CASSHGDRRSSGANVLTF. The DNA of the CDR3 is TGTGCCAGCAGCCACGGAGACAGGAGATCGAGTGGGGCCAACGTCCTGACTTTC.

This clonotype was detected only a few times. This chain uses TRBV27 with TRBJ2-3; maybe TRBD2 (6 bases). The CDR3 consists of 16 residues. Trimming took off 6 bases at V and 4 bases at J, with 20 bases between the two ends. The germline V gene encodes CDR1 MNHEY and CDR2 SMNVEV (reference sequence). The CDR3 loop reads CASSPRRAGPPDTQYF. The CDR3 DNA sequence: TGTGCCAGCAGCCCTAGACGGGCGGGGCCCCCAGATACGCAGTATTTT.

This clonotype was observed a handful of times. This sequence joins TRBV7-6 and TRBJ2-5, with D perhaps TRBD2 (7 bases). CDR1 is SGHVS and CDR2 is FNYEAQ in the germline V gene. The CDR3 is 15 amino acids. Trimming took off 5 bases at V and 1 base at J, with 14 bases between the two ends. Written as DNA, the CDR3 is TGTGCCAGCAGCGCCCGGGGGGCCTTCCAAGAGACCCAGTACTTC. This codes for CASSARGAFQETQYF.

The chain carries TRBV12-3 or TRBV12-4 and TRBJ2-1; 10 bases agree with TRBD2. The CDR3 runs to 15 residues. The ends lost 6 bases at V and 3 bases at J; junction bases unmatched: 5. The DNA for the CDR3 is TGTGCCAGCAGCCAAAGCGGGGGGGTCTACAATGAGCAGTTCTTC. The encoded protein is CASSQSGGVYNEQFF.

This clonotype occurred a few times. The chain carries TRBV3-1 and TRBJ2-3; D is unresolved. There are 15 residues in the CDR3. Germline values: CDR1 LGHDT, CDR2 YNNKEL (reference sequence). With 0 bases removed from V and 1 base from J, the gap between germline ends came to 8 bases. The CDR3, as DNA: TGTGCCAGCAGCCAAGACCCCGCTGGCACAGATACGCAGTATTTT. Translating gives CASSQDPAGTDTQYF.

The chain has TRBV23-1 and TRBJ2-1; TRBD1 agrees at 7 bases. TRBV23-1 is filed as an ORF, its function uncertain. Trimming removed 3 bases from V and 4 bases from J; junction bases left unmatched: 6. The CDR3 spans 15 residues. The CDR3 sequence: CASSHRGQAYNEQFF. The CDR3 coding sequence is TGCGCCAGCAGTCATCGAGGACAGGCTTACAATGAGCAGTTCTTC.

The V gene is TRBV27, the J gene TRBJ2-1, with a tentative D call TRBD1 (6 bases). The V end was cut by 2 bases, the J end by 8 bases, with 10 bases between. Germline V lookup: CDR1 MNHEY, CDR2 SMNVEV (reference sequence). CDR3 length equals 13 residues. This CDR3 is CASSLTGQDEQFF. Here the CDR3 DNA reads TGTGCCAGCAGTTTAACAGGGCAGGATGAGCAGTTCTTC.

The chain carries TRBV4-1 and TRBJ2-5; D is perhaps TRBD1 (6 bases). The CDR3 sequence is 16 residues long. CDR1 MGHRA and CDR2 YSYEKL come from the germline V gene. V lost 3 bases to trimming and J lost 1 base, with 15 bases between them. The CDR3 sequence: CASSQSPRTAQETQYF. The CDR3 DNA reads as TGCGCCAGCAGCCAGTCCCCCAGGACAGCCCAAGAGACCCAGTACTTC.

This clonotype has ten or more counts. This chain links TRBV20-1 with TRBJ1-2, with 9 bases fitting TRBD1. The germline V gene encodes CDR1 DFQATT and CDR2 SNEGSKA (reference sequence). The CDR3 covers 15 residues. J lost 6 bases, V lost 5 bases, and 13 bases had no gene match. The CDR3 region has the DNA TGCAGTGCTGAAGCATGGACAGGGGATCATGATGGCTACACCTTC. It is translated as CSAEAWTGDHDGYTF.

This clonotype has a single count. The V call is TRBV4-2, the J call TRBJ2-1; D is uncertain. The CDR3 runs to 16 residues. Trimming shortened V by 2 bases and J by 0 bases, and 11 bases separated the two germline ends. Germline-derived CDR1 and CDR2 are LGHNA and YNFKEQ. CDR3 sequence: CASSQLLAVSYNEQFF. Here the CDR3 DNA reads TGTGCCAGCAGCCAACTCCTCGCGGTCTCCTACAATGAGCAGTTCTTC.

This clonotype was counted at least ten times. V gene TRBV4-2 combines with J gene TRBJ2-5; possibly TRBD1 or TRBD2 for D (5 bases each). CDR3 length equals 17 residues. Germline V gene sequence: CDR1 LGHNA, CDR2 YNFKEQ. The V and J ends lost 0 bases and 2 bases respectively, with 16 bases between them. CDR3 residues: CASSQDRQGPGQETQYF. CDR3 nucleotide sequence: TGTGCCAGCAGCCAAGATCGGCAGGGACCGGGGCAAGAGACCCAGTACTTC.

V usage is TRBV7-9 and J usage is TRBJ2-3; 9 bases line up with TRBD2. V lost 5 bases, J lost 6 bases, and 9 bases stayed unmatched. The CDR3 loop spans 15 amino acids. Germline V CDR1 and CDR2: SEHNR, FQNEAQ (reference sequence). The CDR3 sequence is CASSGLIAGVDTQYF. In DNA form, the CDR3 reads TGTGCCAGCAGCGGGCTCATAGCGGGAGTCGATACGCAGTATTTT.

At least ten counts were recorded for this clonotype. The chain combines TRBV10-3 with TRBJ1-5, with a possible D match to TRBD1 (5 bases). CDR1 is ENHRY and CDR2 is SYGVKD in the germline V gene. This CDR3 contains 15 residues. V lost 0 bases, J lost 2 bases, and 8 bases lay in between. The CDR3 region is CAISESIQGNQPQHF. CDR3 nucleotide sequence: TGTGCCATCAGTGAGTCGATACAGGGCAATCAGCCCCAGCATTTT.

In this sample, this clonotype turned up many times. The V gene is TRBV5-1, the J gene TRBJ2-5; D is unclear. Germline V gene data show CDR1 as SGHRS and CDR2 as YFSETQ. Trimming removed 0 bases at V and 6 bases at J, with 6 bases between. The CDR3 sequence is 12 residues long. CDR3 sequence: CASSLGEQTQYF. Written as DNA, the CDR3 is TGCGCCAGCAGCTTGGGGGAACAGACCCAGTACTTC.

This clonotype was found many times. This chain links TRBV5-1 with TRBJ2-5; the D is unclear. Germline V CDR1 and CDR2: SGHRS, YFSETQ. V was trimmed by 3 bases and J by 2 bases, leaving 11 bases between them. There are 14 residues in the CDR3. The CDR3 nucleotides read TGCGCCAGCAGCTCCTCGACAAGGCAAGAGACCCAGTACTTC. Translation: CASSSSTRQETQYF. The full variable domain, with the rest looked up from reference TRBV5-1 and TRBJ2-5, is KAGVTQTPRYLIKTRGQQVTLSCSPISGHRSVSWYQQTPGQGLQFLFEYFSETQRNKGNFPGRFSGRQFSNSRSEMNVSTLELGDSALYLCASSSSTRQETQYFGPGTRLLVL.

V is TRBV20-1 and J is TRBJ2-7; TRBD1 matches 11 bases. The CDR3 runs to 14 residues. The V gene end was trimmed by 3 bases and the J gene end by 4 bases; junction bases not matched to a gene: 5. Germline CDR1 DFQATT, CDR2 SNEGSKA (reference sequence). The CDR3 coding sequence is TGCAGTGCTAGTTTAGGACAGGGGGCTTACGAGCAGTACTTC. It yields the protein CSASLGQGAYEQYF.

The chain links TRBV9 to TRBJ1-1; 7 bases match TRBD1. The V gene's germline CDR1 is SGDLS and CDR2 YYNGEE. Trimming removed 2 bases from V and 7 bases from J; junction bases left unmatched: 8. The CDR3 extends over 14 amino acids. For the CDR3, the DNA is TGTGCCAGCAGCGTCGGACAGGTAAATGGTGAAGCTTTCTTT. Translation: CASSVGQVNGEAFF.

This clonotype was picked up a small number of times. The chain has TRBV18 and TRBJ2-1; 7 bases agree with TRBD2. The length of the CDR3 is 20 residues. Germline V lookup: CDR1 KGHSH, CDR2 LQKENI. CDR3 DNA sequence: TGTGTCCACCAGCTCACCATAGTGAGGGCGGAGCGGGGCCCCTACAATGAGCAGTTCTTC. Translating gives CVHQLTIVRAERGPYNEQFF.

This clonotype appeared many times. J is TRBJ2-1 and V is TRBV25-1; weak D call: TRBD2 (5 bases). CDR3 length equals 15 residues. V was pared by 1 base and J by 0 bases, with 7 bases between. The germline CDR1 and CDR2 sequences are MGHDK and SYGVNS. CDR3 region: CASSEFGSSYNEQFF. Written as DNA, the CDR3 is TGTGCCAGCAGTGAATTTGGGAGCTCCTACAATGAGCAGTTCTTC.

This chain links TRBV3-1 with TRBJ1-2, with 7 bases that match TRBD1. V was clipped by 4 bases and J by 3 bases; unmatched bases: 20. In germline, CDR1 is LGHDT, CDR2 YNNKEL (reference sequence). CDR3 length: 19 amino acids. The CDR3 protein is CASSPGNSRRGLKYYGYTF. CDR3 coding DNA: TGTGCCAGCAGCCCAGGAAATAGCAGGAGGGGGCTCAAATACTATGGCTACACCTTC. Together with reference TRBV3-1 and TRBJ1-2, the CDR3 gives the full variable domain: DTAVSQTPKYLVTQMGNDKSIKCEQNLGHDTMYWYKQDSKKFLKIMFSYNNKELIINETVPNRFSPKSPDKAHLNLHINSLELGDSAVYFCASSPGNSRRGLKYYGYTFGSGTRLTVV.

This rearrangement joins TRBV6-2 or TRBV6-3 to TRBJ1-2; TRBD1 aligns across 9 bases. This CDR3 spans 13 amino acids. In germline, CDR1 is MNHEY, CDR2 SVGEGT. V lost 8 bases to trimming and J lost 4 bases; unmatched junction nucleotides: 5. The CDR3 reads CASGSGQGYGYTF. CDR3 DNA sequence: TGTGCCAGCGGATCGGGACAGGGCTATGGCTACACCTTC.

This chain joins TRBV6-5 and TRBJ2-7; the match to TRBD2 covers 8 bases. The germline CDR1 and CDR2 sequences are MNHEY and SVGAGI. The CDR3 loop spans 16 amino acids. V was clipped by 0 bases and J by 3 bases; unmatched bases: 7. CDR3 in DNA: TGTGCCAGCAGTTACTCGTTCCTAGCGGGCAGCTACGAGCAGTACTTC. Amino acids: CASSYSFLAGSYEQYF.